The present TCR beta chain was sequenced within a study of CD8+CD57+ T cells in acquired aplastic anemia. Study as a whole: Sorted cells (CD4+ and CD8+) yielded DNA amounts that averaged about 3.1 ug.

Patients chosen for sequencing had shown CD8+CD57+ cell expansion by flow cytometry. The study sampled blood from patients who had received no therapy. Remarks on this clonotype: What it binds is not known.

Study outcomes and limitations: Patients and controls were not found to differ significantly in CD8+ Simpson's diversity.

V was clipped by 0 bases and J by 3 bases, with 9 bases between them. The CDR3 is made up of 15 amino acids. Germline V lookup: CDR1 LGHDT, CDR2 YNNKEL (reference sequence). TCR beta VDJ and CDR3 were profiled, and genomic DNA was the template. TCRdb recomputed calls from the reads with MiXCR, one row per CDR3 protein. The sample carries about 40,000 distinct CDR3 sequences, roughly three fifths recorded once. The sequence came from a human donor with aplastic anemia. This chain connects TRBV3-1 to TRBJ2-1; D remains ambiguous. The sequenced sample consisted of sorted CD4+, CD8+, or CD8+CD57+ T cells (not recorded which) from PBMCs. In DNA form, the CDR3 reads TGTGCCAGCAGCCAAGATCACGGCCGCTACAATGAGCAGTTCTTC. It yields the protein CASSQDHGRYNEQFF.